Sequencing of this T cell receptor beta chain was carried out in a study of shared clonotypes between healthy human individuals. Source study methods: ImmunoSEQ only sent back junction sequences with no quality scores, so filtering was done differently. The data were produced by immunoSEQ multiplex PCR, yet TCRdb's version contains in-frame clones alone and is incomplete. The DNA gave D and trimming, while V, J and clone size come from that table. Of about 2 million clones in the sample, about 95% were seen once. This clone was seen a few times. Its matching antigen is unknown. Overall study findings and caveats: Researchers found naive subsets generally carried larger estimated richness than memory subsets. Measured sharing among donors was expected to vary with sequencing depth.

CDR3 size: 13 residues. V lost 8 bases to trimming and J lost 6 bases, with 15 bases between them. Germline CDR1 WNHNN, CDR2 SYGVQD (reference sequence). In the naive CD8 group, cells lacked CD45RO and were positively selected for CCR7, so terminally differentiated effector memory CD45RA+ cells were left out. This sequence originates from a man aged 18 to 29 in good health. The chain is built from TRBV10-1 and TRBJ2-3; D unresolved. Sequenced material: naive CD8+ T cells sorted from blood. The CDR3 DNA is TGCGCCAGCCAAGTCAGCCCCGGGGATACGCAGTATTTT. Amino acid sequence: CASQVSPGDTQYF.